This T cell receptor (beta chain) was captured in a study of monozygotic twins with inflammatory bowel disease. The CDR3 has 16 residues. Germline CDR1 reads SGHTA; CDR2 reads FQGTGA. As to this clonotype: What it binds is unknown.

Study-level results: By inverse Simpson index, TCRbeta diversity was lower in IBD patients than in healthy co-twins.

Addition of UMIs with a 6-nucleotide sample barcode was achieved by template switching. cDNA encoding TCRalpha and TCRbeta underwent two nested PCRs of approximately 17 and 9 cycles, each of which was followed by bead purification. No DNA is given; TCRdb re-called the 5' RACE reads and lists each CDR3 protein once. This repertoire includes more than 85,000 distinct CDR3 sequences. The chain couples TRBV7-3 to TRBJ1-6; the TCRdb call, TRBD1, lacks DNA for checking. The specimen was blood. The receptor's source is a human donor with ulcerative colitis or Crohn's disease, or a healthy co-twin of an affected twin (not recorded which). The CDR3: CASSLNGGFVNSPLHF. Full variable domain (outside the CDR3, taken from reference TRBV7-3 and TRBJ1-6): GAGVSQTPSNKVTEKGKYVELRCDPISGHTALYWYRQSLGQGPEFLIYFQGTGAADDSGLPNDRFFAVRPEGSVSTLKIQRTERGDSAVYLCASSLNGGFVNSPLHFGNGTRLTVT.